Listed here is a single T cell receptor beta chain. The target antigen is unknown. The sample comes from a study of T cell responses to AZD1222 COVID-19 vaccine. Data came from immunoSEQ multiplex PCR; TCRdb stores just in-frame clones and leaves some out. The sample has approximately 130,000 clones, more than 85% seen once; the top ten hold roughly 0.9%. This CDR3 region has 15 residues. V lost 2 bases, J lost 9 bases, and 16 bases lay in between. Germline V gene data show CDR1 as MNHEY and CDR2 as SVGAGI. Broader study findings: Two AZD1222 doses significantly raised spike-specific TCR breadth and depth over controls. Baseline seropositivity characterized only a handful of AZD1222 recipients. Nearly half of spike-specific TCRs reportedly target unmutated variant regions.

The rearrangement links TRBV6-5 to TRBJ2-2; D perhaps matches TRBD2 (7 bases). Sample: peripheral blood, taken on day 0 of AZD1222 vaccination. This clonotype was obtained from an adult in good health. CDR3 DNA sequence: TGTGCCAGCAGTTACAGCGGGGTACAGGGCCGGGAGCTGTTTTTT. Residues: CASSYSGVQGRELFF.